This T cell receptor beta chain was retrieved from a study of T cells in Graves' hyperthyroidism and ophthalmopathy (dated by TCRdb to about 2019). The study in broad terms: Peripheral blood samples were taken at initial diagnosis, before any treatment was given. The study also compared thyroid tissue and blood T-cell repertoires from a handful of Graves' hyperthyroidism patients. To identify TCR V-J signatures that set the groups apart, the researchers used a discovery cohort of more than 95 patients, made up of under 45 with Graves' ophthalmopathy and some 58 with stable Graves' hyperthyroidism. According to the paper, TCR Vbeta CDR3 sequencing was carried out on some 130 peripheral blood samples, which came from under 50 ophthalmopathy, around 74 hyperthyroidism and about 17 progressor patients. Whether ophthalmopathy could be predicted prospectively was tested in an independent validation cohort made up of 18 hyperthyroidism patients plus 17 patients who later progressed to ophthalmopathy. The roughly 90 discovery patients were divided at random into training and test sets in a 7:3 ratio. After blood sampling, hyperthyroidism patients were treated with methimazole at a starting dose of 30 mg daily, and ophthalmopathy patients were treated with high-dose intravenous methylprednisolone.

As to this clonotype: The clone's antigen remains unknown. Per-base quality was not reported, and no clone a single base away is much larger than it.

The TCR beta CDR3 regions were amplified from RNA transcripts. The first round of RT-PCR for the TCR CDR3 was performed with the HTBI primer set and the Qiagen OneStep RT-PCR kit. Libraries were constructed in a second round of multiplex PCR, after which size selection and purification were carried out. Libraries were sequenced paired-end with 100 bp reads on an Illumina HiSeq2000. In the original analysis: SOAPnuke was used to process the raw data, removing reads that contained adapters or uncalled bases, had a mean Phred below 15, or lacked an exact match to the constant primer or identifier. High-quality paired reads were merged with COPE v1.2.5, and unique nucleotide sequences were defined as clonotypes. MiTCR v1.1 was used to align the clonotypes against IMGT TRBV, TRBD and TRBJ reference segments. The analysis included only V-J combinations with a frequency above 0.0001, which together covered roughly 99% of the repertoires. A TCS score was defined as the ratio between F50 (clonal expansion) and ExV (chaos), using BLOSUM62-based TCRdist between CDR3 peptides within each V-J. Welch's t-statistics and random forest reduced 500 to 650 V-J features to 13, which were used in a naive Bayes classifier (R e1071). The similarity between thyroid and blood repertoires was quantified using the Morisita-Horn index. TCRdb ran its own pipeline on the public reads, namely fastp trimming at Q25 and MiXCR clone calling, and kept in-frame beta chains. When rows share a CDR3 protein, they turn into one entry using the most common DNA and genes. Here the V and J calls rest on TCRdb's processing, not on the authors' analysis. In this sample the table shows over 90,000 distinct CDR3 sequences, roughly 50% of which occur a single time. The biggest ten clones account for approximately 25% of the sample.

Stable Graves' hyperthyroidism was defined as the absence of progression to ophthalmopathy over 18 months of follow-up. Hyperthyroidism patients were newly diagnosed, with disease duration under 2 months, and aged 18 to 65 years. Exclusion was applied to patients with uncontrolled infections, other autoimmune diseases, pregnancy or lactation. Diagnoses relied on clinical symptoms, serum thyroxine and TRAb, thyroid ultrasound and orbital computed tomography. PBMCs were isolated from 7.5 to 10 ml of fresh peripheral blood by Ficoll-Paque density gradient centrifugation. Total RNA was extracted using Trizol reagent, and RNA quality was assessed on an Agilent 2100 Bioanalyzer. Results and caveats for the whole study, not just this receptor: In cross-validation, a model built on a 13 V-J signature told ophthalmopathy apart from stable hyperthyroidism with under 90% sensitivity and about 81% specificity, and in testing the same model reached 80%/75%. No statistical method was used to set the sample size in advance, and investigators knew the group allocation. Most expanded thyroid clonotypes (frequency above 0.001) were also detected in blood, suggesting blood repertoires may reflect thyroid immune responses. During validation, the model predicted progression to ophthalmopathy a median of approximately 6 months ahead of onset, with approximately 71% sensitivity and under 85% specificity.

The CDR3 sequence holds 14 residues, the cysteine and phenylalanine included. Only the CDR3 DNA stays, 42 bases, in frame from base 1. V sheds 5 bases and J sheds 5 bases, leaving 15 bases between their ends. According to the germline V gene (reference sequence), CDR1 reads SGHAT and CDR2 reads FQDESV. The sequenced sample consisted of blood. This chain is built from TRBV11-1 and TRBJ2-5; a tentative D match to TRBD2 spans 5 bases. This receptor was obtained from a man aged 35-49 years with Graves' hyperthyroidism. The sequence in DNA is TGTGCCAGCAGCCCCACTACAGCGGTGGAGACCCAGTACTTC. Translated, it gives CASSPTTAVETQYF.